This TCR beta chain comes out of a study of shared clonotypes between healthy human individuals. Assay used: immunoSEQ multiplex PCR; TCRdb lists only in-frame clones, some missing. The sample records approximately 1,000,000 clones, roughly 74% being singletons. The CDR3 spans 14 residues. Per the germline V gene, CDR1 is SGHNT and CDR2 is YENEEA. V was clipped by 3 bases and J by 4 bases, with 9 bases between them. The authors divided CD4+ cells into CD45RA+ naive and CD45RA-negative memory subsets. Only a few counts were recorded for this clone. As yet, its antigen is unknown. The study, taken as a whole, reports: Sampling covered nothing but blood. Tissue TCR repertoires likely differ from those found in blood.

Sequencing was done on a sample of memory CD4+ T cells from PBMCs. Indicated subset: CD45RA-negative fraction. The receptor's source is a man aged 18 to 35 in good health. Some clones in this sample may be carry-over from other donors' samples. This chain links TRBV11-3 with TRBJ2-2, with a possible D match to TRBD1 (5 bases). This chain's CDR3 is CASSFDSSTGELFF. In DNA, the CDR3 is TGTGCCAGCAGCTTCGACAGCTCCACCGGGGAGCTGTTTTTT.